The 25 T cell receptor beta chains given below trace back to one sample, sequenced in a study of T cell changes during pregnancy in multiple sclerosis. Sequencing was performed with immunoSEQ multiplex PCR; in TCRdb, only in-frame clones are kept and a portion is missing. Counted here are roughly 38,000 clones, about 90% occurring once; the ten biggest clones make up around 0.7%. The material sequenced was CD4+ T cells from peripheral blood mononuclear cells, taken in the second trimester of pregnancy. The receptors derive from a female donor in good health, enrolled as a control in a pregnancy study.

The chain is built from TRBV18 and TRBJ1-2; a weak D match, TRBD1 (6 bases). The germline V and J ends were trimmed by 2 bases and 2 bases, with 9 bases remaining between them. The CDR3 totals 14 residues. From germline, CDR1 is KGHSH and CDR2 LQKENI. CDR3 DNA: TGTGCCAGCTCACCAGGGGGCGGAAACTATGGCTACACCTTC. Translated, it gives CASSPGGGNYGYTF.

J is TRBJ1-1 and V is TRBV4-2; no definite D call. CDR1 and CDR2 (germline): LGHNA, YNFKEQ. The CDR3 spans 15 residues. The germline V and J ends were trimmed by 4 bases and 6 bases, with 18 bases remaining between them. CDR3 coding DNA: TGTGCCAGCAGCCTCTCCAGCGGTAGGGAGTCTGAAGCTTTCTTT. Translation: CASSLSSGRESEAFF.

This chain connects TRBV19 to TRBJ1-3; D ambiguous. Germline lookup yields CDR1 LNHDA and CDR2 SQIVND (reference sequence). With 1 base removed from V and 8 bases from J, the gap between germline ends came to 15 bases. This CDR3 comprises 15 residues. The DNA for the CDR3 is TGTGCCAGTAGTATAGGAGGCCAGCGGAGGGACACCATATATTTT. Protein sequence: CASSIGGQRRDTIYF.

This chain's CDR3 is CASSLYQVYEQYF. DNA of the CDR3: TGTGCCAGCAGCTTATATCAGGTTTACGAGCAGTACTTC. J is TRBJ2-5 and V is TRBV7-9; no clear D. The closer fit of TRBJ2-7 to the DNA end suggests the J call may be wrong. The CDR3 consists of 13 residues. Germline CDR1 and CDR2: SEHNR and FQNEAQ (reference sequence).

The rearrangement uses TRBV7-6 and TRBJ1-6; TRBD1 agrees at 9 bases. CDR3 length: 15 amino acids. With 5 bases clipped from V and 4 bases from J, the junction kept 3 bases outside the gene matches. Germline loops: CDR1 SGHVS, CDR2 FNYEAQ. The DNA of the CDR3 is TGTGCCAGCAGCCAGGGGACAGGGTATAATTCACCCCTCCACTTT. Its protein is CASSQGTGYNSPLHF.

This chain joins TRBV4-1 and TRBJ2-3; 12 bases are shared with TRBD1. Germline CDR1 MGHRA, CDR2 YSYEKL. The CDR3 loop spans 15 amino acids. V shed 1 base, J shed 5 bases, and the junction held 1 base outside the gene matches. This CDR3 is CASSQGDRGRDTQYF. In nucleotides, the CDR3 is TGCGCCAGCAGCCAAGGGGACAGGGGGCGAGATACGCAGTATTTT.

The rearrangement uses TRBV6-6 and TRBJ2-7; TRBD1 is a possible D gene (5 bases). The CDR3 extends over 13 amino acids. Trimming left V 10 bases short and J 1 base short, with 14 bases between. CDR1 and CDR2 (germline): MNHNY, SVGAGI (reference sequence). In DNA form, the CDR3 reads TGTGCCACCCTTCAGGGTGCGTCCTACGAGCAGTACTTC. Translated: CATLQGASYEQYF.

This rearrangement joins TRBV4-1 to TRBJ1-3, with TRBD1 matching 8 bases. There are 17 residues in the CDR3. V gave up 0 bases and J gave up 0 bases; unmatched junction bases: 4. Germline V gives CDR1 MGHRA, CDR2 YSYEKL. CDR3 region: CASSQDRTGGSGNTIYF. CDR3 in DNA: TGCGCCAGCAGCCAAGATCGAACAGGGGGCTCTGGAAACACCATATATTTT.

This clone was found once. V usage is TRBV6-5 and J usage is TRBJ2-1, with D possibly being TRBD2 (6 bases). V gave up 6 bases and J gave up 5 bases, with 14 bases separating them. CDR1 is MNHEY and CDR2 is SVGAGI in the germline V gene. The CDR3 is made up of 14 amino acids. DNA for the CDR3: TGTGCCAGCAGAATGAGGACTACCAACAATGAGCAGTTCTTC. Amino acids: CASRMRTTNNEQFF.

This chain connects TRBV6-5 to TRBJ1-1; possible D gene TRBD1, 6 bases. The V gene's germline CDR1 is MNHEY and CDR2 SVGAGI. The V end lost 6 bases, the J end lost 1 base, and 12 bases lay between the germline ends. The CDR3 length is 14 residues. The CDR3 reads CASRPMDRNTEAFF. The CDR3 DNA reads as TGTGCCAGCAGACCCATGGACAGGAACACTGAAGCTTTCTTT.

The CDR3 DNA reads as TGCGCCAGCAACCGTGCGGGGAACACCGGGGAGCTGTTTTTT. It codes for CASNRAGNTGELFF. The rearrangement joins TRBV4-3 to TRBJ2-2; D possibly corresponds to TRBD2 (5 bases). Per germline, CDR1 LGHNA and CDR2 YSLEER. The CDR3 covers 14 residues. The V end was cut by 7 bases, the J end by 1 base, with 10 bases between.

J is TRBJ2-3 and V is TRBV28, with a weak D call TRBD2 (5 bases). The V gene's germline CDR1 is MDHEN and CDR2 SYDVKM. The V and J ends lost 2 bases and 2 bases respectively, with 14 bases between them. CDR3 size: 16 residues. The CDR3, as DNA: TGTGCCAGCAGTTTAGGACTTACCTCCTCCACAGATACGCAGTATTTT. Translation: CASSLGLTSSTDTQYF.

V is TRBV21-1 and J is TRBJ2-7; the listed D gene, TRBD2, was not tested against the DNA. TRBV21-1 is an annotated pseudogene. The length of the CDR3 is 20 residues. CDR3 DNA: TGTGCCAGCAGCATTCTCGAGGGGACTAGCGGGGGACCCCCGGCCTACGAGCAGTACTTC. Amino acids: CASSILEGTSGGPPAYEQYF.

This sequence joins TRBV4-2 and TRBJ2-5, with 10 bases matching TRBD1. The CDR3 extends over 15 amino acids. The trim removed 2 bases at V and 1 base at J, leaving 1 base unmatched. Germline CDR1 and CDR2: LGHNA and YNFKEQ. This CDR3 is CASSQRDRGQETQYF. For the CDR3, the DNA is TGTGCCAGCAGCCAACGGGACAGGGGCCAAGAGACCCAGTACTTC.

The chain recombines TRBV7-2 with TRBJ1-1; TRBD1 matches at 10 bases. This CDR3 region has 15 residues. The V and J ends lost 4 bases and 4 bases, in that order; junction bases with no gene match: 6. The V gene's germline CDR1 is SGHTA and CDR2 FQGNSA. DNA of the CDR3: TGTGCCAGCAGCTCTTGGACAGGGGGAGTCACTGAAGCTTTCTTT. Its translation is CASSSWTGGVTEAFF.

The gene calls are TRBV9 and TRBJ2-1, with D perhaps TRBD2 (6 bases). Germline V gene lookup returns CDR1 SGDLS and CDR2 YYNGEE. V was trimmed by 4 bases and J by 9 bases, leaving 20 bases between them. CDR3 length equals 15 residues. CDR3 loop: CASSSRLEVSGEQFF. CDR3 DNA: TGTGCCAGCAGCTCCCGACTAGAAGTCTCGGGTGAGCAGTTCTTC.

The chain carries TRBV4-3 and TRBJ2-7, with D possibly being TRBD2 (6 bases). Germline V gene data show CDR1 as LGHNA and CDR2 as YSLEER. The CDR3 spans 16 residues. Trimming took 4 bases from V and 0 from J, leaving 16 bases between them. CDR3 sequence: CASSPQPRGYSYEQYF. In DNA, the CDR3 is TGCGCCAGCAGCCCCCAACCCCGGGGGTACTCCTACGAGCAGTACTTC.

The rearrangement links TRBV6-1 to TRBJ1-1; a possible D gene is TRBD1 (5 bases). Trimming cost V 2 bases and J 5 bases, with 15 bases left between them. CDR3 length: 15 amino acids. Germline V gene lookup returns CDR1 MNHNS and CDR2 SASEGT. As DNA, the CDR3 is TGTGCCAGCAGTGAACGAAACCAGGGAAGGACTGAAGCTTTCTTT. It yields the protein CASSERNQGRTEAFF.

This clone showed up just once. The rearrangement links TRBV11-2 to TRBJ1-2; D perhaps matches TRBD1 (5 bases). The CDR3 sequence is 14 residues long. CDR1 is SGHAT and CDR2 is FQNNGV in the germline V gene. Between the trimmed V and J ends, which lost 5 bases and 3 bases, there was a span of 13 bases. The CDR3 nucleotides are TGTGCCAGCAGCCCTTCAGGGTTCTACTATGGCTACACCTTC. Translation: CASSPSGFYYGYTF.

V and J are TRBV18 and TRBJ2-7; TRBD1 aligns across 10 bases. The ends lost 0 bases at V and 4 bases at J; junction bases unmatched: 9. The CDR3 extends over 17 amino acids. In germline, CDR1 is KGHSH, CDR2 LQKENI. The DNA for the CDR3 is TGTGCCAGCTCACCACCCCAAGGGGGACAGGGGATTTACGAGCAGTACTTC. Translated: CASSPPQGGQGIYEQYF.

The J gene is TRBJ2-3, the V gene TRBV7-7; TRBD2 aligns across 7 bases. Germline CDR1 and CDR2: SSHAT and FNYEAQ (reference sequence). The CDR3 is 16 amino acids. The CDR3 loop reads CASSAGVSPSTDTQYF. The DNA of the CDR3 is TGTGCTAGCTCGGCGGGGGTCTCTCCTAGCACAGATACGCAGTATTTT. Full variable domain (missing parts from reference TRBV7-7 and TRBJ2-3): GAGVSQSPRYKVTKRGQDVTLRCDPISSHATLYWYQQALGQGPEFLTYFNYEAQPDKSGLPSDRFSAERPEGSISTLTIQRTEQRDSAMYRCASSAGVSPSTDTQYFGPGTRLTVL.

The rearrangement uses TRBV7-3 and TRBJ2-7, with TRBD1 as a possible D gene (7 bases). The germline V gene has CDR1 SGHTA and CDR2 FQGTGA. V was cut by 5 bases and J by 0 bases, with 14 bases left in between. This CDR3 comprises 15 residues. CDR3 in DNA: TGTGCCAGCAGCCCCCCCCAGGGGGGCTCCTACGAGCAGTACTTC. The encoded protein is CASSPPQGGSYEQYF.

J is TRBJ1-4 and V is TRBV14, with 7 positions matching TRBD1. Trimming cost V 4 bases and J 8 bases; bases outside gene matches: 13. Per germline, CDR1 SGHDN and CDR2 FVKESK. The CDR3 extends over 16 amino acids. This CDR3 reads CASSPGATGVREKLFF. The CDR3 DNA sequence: TGTGCCAGCAGCCCCGGGGCCACAGGGGTGAGGGAAAAACTGTTTTTT.

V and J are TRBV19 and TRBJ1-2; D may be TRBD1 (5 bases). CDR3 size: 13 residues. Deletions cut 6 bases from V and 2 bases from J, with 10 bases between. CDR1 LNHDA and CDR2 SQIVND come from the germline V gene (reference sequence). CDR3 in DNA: TGTGCCAGTAGAAGACAGTCGAACTATGGCTACACCTTC. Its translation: CASRRQSNYGYTF.

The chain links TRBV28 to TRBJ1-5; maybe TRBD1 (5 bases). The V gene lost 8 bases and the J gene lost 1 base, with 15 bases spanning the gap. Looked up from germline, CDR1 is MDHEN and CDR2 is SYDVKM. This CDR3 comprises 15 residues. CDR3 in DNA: TGTGCCAGCGGACAAACGGGTTTGAGCAATCAGCCCCAGCATTTT. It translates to CASGQTGLSNQPQHF.